These T cell receptor beta chains were read from a single sample in a study of T cells after yellow fever vaccination. TCRdb fed the 5' RACE reads into MiXCR, producing one record per CDR3 protein. The sample has about 400,000 distinct CDR3 sequences; over 5% are singletons. The sequenced sample was PBMCs, obtained 5 days after the yellow fever booster vaccination. The origin of the receptors is a man under 40 who received the YFV17D yellow fever vaccine. Each CDR3 is given with its conserved first and last residue. A D gene is named only where the DNA matches it firmly. Clone size is stated in some rows and not others, as once, few, many or a class when expanded.

cdr3_aa: CASTLRDSAVHEQFF; cdr3_nt: TGTGCCAGCACCCTACGGGACTCCGCGGTCCATGAGCAGTTCTTC; clone_size: few; v_call: TRBV7-8; cdr3_length: 15; j_call: TRBJ2-1; d_call: .
cdr3_aa: CASSYSERYGYTF; cdr3_nt: TGTGCCAGCAGTTACTCGGAGCGATATGGCTACACCTTC; clone_size: .; v_call: TRBV6-6; cdr3_length: 13; j_call: TRBJ1-2; d_call: .
cdr3_aa: CSALDRMNTEAFF; cdr3_nt: TGCAGTGCTCTAGACAGGATGAACACTGAAGCTTTCTTT; clone_size: .; v_call: TRBV20-1; cdr3_length: 13; j_call: TRBJ1-1; d_call: .
cdr3_aa: CASSLALAGVGGLSYNEQFF; cdr3_nt: TGTGCCAGCAGCTTAGCGCTAGCGGGAGTAGGGGGGCTCTCCTACAATGAGCAGTTCTTC; clone_size: few; v_call: TRBV7-2; cdr3_length: 20; j_call: TRBJ2-1; d_call: TRBD2
cdr3_aa: CASSQDLGNYEQYF; cdr3_nt: TGCGCCAGCAGCCAAGATTTAGGTAACTACGAGCAGTACTTC; clone_size: few; v_call: TRBV4-3; cdr3_length: 14; j_call: TRBJ2-7; d_call: .
cdr3_aa: CASSPGNTQYF; cdr3_nt: TGTGCCAGCAGTCCGGGAAATACGCAGTATTTT; clone_size: many; v_call: TRBV12-3/TRBV12-4; cdr3_length: 11; j_call: TRBJ2-3; d_call: .
cdr3_aa: CASQETGMTRYEQYF; cdr3_nt: TGTGCCAGCCAGGAAACGGGCATGACCCGCTACGAGCAGTACTTC; clone_size: many; v_call: TRBV6-1; cdr3_length: 15; j_call: TRBJ2-7; d_call: .
cdr3_aa: CATSDPTGFDGYTF; cdr3_nt: TGTGCCACCAGTGATCCTACAGGGTTTGATGGCTACACCTTC; clone_size: .; v_call: TRBV24-1; cdr3_length: 14; j_call: TRBJ1-2; d_call: .
cdr3_aa: CASSVGLNGNEQFF; cdr3_nt: TGTGCCAGCAGCGTAGGACTAAATGGCAATGAGCAGTTCTTC; clone_size: .; v_call: TRBV9; cdr3_length: 14; j_call: TRBJ2-1; d_call: .
cdr3_aa: CASSPTGIYEQYF; cdr3_nt: TGTGCCAGCAGCCCCACAGGGATCTACGAGCAGTACTTC; clone_size: few; v_call: TRBV5-5; cdr3_length: 13; j_call: TRBJ2-7; d_call: .
cdr3_aa: CSVENSGHLPSTDTQYF; cdr3_nt: TGCAGCGTTGAAAATTCGGGACACCTCCCTTCCACAGATACGCAGTATTTT; clone_size: few; v_call: TRBV29-1; cdr3_length: 17; j_call: TRBJ2-3; d_call: .
cdr3_aa: CASSNGGTSGRLVTGELFF; cdr3_nt: TGTGCCAGCAGCAACGGAGGGACTAGCGGGAGGTTGGTCACCGGGGAGCTGTTTTTT; clone_size: .; v_call: TRBV13; cdr3_length: 19; j_call: TRBJ2-2; d_call: TRBD2
cdr3_aa: CASSWGKGLAGGAGANVLTF; cdr3_nt: TGTGCCAGCAGCTGGGGAAAGGGACTAGCGGGCGGAGCTGGGGCCAACGTCCTGACTTTC; clone_size: .; v_call: TRBV5-4; cdr3_length: 20; j_call: TRBJ2-6; d_call: TRBD2
cdr3_aa: CASSLNTGNQETQYF; cdr3_nt: TGTGCCAGCAGCTTGAACACGGGCAACCAAGAGACCCAGTACTTC; clone_size: few; v_call: TRBV7-9; cdr3_length: 15; j_call: TRBJ2-5; d_call: .
cdr3_aa: CAISLFGVPSGRSGELFF; cdr3_nt: TGTGCCATCAGTTTGTTCGGAGTGCCTAGCGGGAGGTCCGGGGAGCTGTTTTTT; clone_size: .; v_call: TRBV10-3; cdr3_length: 18; j_call: TRBJ2-2; d_call: TRBD2
cdr3_aa: CASSSDYGELFF; cdr3_nt: TGTGCCAGCAGCTCTGACTATGGGGAGCTGTTTTTT; clone_size: .; v_call: TRBV5-6; cdr3_length: 12; j_call: TRBJ2-2; d_call: .
cdr3_aa: CSASPGVISNQPQHF; cdr3_nt: TGCAGTGCTTCCCCCGGGGTTATAAGCAATCAGCCCCAGCATTTT; clone_size: .; v_call: TRBV20-1; cdr3_length: 15; j_call: TRBJ1-5; d_call: .
cdr3_aa: CASRMASGGANVLTF; cdr3_nt: TGTGCCAGCAGAATGGCTTCGGGCGGGGCCAACGTCCTGACTTTC; clone_size: .; v_call: TRBV6-1; cdr3_length: 15; j_call: TRBJ2-6; d_call: .
cdr3_aa: CASSYVYMADGTEAFF; cdr3_nt: TGTGCCAGCAGCTATGTTTATATGGCCGATGGAACTGAAGCTTTCTTT; clone_size: .; v_call: TRBV28; cdr3_length: 16; j_call: TRBJ1-1; d_call: .
cdr3_aa: CASSVGPLETQYF; cdr3_nt: TGTGCCAGCAGCGTAGGGCCTCTGGAGACCCAGTACTTC; clone_size: .; v_call: TRBV9; cdr3_length: 13; j_call: TRBJ2-5; d_call: .
cdr3_aa: CASIPGELFF; cdr3_nt: TGTGCCAGCATACCCGGGGAGCTGTTTTTT; clone_size: .; v_call: TRBV7-8; cdr3_length: 10; j_call: TRBJ2-2; d_call: .
cdr3_aa: CASSPIIYEQYF; cdr3_nt: TGTGCCAGCAGCCCAATCATCTACGAGCAGTACTTC; clone_size: few; v_call: TRBV7-9; cdr3_length: 12; j_call: TRBJ2-7; d_call: .
cdr3_aa: CASSPRSGPEDTQYF; cdr3_nt: TGCGCCAGCAGCCCTCGGTCAGGGCCGGAAGATACGCAGTATTTT; clone_size: many; v_call: TRBV5-1; cdr3_length: 15; j_call: TRBJ2-3; d_call: .
cdr3_aa: CASSLWGTNEQFF; cdr3_nt: TGTGCCAGCAGCTTATGGGGCACCAATGAGCAGTTCTTC; clone_size: few; v_call: TRBV7-2; cdr3_length: 13; j_call: TRBJ2-1; d_call: .
cdr3_aa: CASSQGGEGKNIQYF; cdr3_nt: TGTGCCAGCAGCCAAGGGGGGGAGGGCAAAAACATTCAGTACTTC; clone_size: few; v_call: TRBV7-2; cdr3_length: 15; j_call: TRBJ2-4; d_call: .
cdr3_aa: CASSEYGGELFF; cdr3_nt: TGTGCCAGCAGTGAATATGGAGGGGAGCTGTTTTTT; clone_size: many; v_call: TRBV25-1; cdr3_length: 12; j_call: TRBJ2-2; d_call: .
cdr3_aa: CASSASRGTQYF; cdr3_nt: TGTGCCAGCAGCGCGTCCCGGGGTACGCAGTATTTT; clone_size: .; v_call: TRBV7-6; cdr3_length: 12; j_call: TRBJ2-3; d_call: .
cdr3_aa: CSAQQPTDTQYF; cdr3_nt: TGCAGTGCTCAACAGCCCACAGATACGCAGTATTTT; clone_size: few; v_call: TRBV20-1; cdr3_length: 12; j_call: TRBJ2-3; d_call: .
cdr3_aa: CASRNHEQFF; cdr3_nt: TGTGCCAGCAGGAACCATGAGCAGTTCTTC; clone_size: few; v_call: TRBV11-2; cdr3_length: 10; j_call: TRBJ2-1; d_call: .
cdr3_aa: CASSPPSGSSGANVLTF; cdr3_nt: TGTGCCAGCAGCCCCCCTAGCGGTAGCTCTGGGGCCAACGTCCTGACTTTC; clone_size: few; v_call: TRBV7-6; cdr3_length: 17; j_call: TRBJ2-6; d_call: TRBD2
cdr3_aa: CASSGRTGKSSYNEQFF; cdr3_nt: TGTGCCAGCAGTGGTAGGACAGGTAAAAGCTCCTACAATGAGCAGTTCTTC; clone_size: .; v_call: TRBV2; cdr3_length: 17; j_call: TRBJ2-1; d_call: TRBD1
cdr3_aa: CASSQGERTQYF; cdr3_nt: TGTGCCAGCAGCCAGGGGGAAAGGACCCAGTACTTC; clone_size: few; v_call: TRBV5-4; cdr3_length: 12; j_call: TRBJ2-5; d_call: TRBD1
cdr3_aa: CASSLQGCPENEKLFF; cdr3_nt: TGTGCCAGCAGTTTACAGGGGTGCCCTGAAAATGAAAAACTGTTTTTT; clone_size: .; v_call: TRBV28; cdr3_length: 16; j_call: TRBJ1-4; d_call: .
cdr3_aa: CASSPHRAGFLTEAFF; cdr3_nt: TGTGCCAGCAGCCCTCACCGGGCGGGGTTTTTAACTGAAGCTTTCTTT; clone_size: .; v_call: TRBV7-9; cdr3_length: 16; j_call: TRBJ1-1; d_call: .
cdr3_aa: CSVKGAPIANTEAFF; cdr3_nt: TGCAGCGTAAAAGGGGCCCCAATTGCTAACACTGAAGCTTTCTTT; clone_size: .; v_call: TRBV29-1; cdr3_length: 15; j_call: TRBJ1-1; d_call: .
cdr3_aa: CSVRTGMVGTDTQYF; cdr3_nt: TGCAGCGTGAGGACAGGGATGGTCGGCACAGATACGCAGTATTTT; clone_size: .; v_call: TRBV29-1; cdr3_length: 15; j_call: TRBJ2-3; d_call: TRBD1
cdr3_aa: CSVKDGKLFF; cdr3_nt: TGCAGCGTCAAGGACGGGAAGCTGTTTTTT; clone_size: many; v_call: TRBV29-1; cdr3_length: 10; j_call: TRBJ2-2; d_call: .
cdr3_aa: CASSFSAGTSVDTQYF; cdr3_nt: TGTGCCAGCAGTTTCTCCGCGGGAACCTCAGTAGATACGCAGTATTTT; clone_size: few; v_call: TRBV27; cdr3_length: 16; j_call: TRBJ2-3; d_call: .
cdr3_aa: CASSWGKGSYEQYF; cdr3_nt: TGTGCCAGCAGTTGGGGGAAAGGATCCTACGAGCAGTACTTC; clone_size: many; v_call: TRBV12-3/TRBV12-4; cdr3_length: 14; j_call: TRBJ2-7; d_call: .
cdr3_aa: CASRKDRVGGEQYF; cdr3_nt: TGTGCCAGCAGGAAGGACAGGGTCGGGGGCGAGCAGTACTTC; clone_size: .; v_call: TRBV7-2; cdr3_length: 14; j_call: TRBJ2-7; d_call: TRBD1
cdr3_aa: CSARELSEKLFF; cdr3_nt: TGCAGTGCTAGAGAGCTCTCCGAAAAACTGTTTTTT; clone_size: few; v_call: TRBV20-1; cdr3_length: 12; j_call: TRBJ1-4; d_call: .
cdr3_aa: CASSQGTGPGNTIYF; cdr3_nt: TGTGCCAGCAGCCAAGGGACAGGGCCTGGAAACACCATATATTTT; clone_size: many; v_call: TRBV14; cdr3_length: 15; j_call: TRBJ1-3; d_call: TRBD1
cdr3_aa: CASSFLTSGPDTQYF; cdr3_nt: TGTGCCAGCAGTTTTTTAACTAGCGGGCCAGATACGCAGTATTTT; clone_size: few; v_call: TRBV28; cdr3_length: 15; j_call: TRBJ2-3; d_call: TRBD2
cdr3_aa: CASSQGLASPTGEQFF; cdr3_nt: TGCGCCAGCAGCCAGGGACTAGCGAGTCCAACGGGTGAGCAGTTCTTC; clone_size: few; v_call: TRBV4-3; cdr3_length: 16; j_call: TRBJ2-1; d_call: TRBD2
cdr3_aa: CASSQAGPLNEQFF; cdr3_nt: TGTGCCAGCAGTCAGGCAGGGCCTCTCAATGAGCAGTTCTTC; clone_size: .; v_call: TRBV27; cdr3_length: 14; j_call: TRBJ2-1; d_call: .
cdr3_aa: CASSLVSRYAEAFF; cdr3_nt: TGTGCCAGCAGCTTAGTAAGTAGGTACGCTGAAGCTTTCTTT; clone_size: few; v_call: TRBV7-2; cdr3_length: 14; j_call: TRBJ1-1; d_call: .
cdr3_aa: CSARDPGGRVGTYEQYF; cdr3_nt: TGCAGTGCTAGAGATCCCGGGGGGAGGGTTGGCACCTACGAGCAGTACTTC; clone_size: few; v_call: TRBV20-1; cdr3_length: 17; j_call: TRBJ2-7; d_call: TRBD2
cdr3_aa: CASSSGAEEAF; cdr3_nt: TGTGCCAGCAGTTCGGGGGCAGAAGAGGCCTTC; clone_size: many; v_call: TRBV12-3/TRBV12-4; cdr3_length: 11; j_call: TRBJ1-2; d_call: .
cdr3_aa: CASSLQNTDTQYF; cdr3_nt: TGTGCCAGCAGCTTACAGAACACAGATACGCAGTATTTT; clone_size: many; v_call: TRBV7-8; cdr3_length: 13; j_call: TRBJ2-3; d_call: .
cdr3_aa: CASSPTTGTYYTGELFF; cdr3_nt: TGTGCCAGCAGTCCAACCACCGGGACCTACTACACCGGGGAGCTGTTTTTT; clone_size: many; v_call: TRBV7-2; cdr3_length: 17; j_call: TRBJ2-2; d_call: .
cdr3_aa: CASTTRRGLTKETQYF; cdr3_nt: TGTGCCAGCACCACTAGACGGGGGCTGACGAAAGAGACCCAGTACTTC; clone_size: many; v_call: TRBV12-3/TRBV12-4; cdr3_length: 16; j_call: TRBJ2-5; d_call: .
cdr3_aa: CASSQGPTLAGVYEQYF; cdr3_nt: TGTGCCAGCAGCCAAGGCCCGACACTAGCGGGAGTTTACGAGCAGTACTTC; clone_size: many; v_call: TRBV14; cdr3_length: 17; j_call: TRBJ2-7; d_call: TRBD2
cdr3_aa: CASSLNPLAGGRAQETQYF; cdr3_nt: TGCGCCAGCAGCTTGAATCCACTAGCGGGAGGAAGAGCCCAAGAGACCCAGTACTTC; clone_size: many; v_call: TRBV5-1; cdr3_length: 19; j_call: TRBJ2-5; d_call: TRBD2
cdr3_aa: CSVILQGREKLFF; cdr3_nt: TGCAGCGTTATATTGCAGGGGCGGGAAAAACTGTTTTTT; clone_size: few; v_call: TRBV29-1; cdr3_length: 13; j_call: TRBJ1-4; d_call: .
cdr3_aa: CASSLGPAEQYF; cdr3_nt: TGTGCCAGCAGCTTAGGACCGGCCGAGCAGTACTTC; clone_size: many; v_call: TRBV7-9; cdr3_length: 12; j_call: TRBJ2-7; d_call: .
cdr3_aa: CSARFGGNIQYF; cdr3_nt: TGCAGTGCTAGATTCGGGGGTAACATTCAGTACTTC; clone_size: many; v_call: TRBV20-1; cdr3_length: 12; j_call: TRBJ2-4; d_call: .
cdr3_aa: CASSSPPSDTQYF; cdr3_nt: TGTGCCAGCAGCTCCCCTCCCTCAGATACGCAGTATTTT; clone_size: .; v_call: TRBV7-2; cdr3_length: 13; j_call: TRBJ2-3; d_call: .
cdr3_aa: CASASRGGYNTEAFF; cdr3_nt: TGTGCCAGCGCCTCCAGGGGGGGATATAACACTGAAGCTTTCTTT; clone_size: .; v_call: TRBV12-3/TRBV12-4; cdr3_length: 15; j_call: TRBJ1-1; d_call: TRBD1
cdr3_aa: CSVQQGSETQYF; cdr3_nt: TGCAGCGTCCAACAGGGATCGGAGACCCAGTACTTC; clone_size: few; v_call: TRBV29-1; cdr3_length: 12; j_call: TRBJ2-5; d_call: .